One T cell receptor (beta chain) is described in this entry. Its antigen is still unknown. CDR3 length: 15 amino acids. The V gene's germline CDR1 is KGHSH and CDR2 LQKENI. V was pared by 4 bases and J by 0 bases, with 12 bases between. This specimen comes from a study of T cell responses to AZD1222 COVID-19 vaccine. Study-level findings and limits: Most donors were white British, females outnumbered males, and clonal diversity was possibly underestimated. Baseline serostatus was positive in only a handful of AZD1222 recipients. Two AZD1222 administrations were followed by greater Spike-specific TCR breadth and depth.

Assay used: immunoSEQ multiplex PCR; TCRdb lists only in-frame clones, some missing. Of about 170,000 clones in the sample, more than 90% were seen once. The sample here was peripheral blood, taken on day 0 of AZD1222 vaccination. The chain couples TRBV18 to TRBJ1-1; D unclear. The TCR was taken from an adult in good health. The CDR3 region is CASSQAASMNTEAFF. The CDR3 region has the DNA TGTGCCAGCTCACAAGCAGCCTCAATGAACACTGAAGCTTTCTTT.